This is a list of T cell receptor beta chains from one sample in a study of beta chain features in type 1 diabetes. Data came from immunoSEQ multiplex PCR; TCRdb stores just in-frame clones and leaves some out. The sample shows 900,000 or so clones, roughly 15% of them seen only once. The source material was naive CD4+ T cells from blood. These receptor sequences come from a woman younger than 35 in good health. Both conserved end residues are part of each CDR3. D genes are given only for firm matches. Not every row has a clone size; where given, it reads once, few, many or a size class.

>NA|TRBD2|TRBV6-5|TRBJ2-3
TGTGCCAGCACTTCTAGCGGGTACACAACAGATACGCAGTATTTT
CASTSSGYTTDTQYF
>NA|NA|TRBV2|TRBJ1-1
TGTGCCAGCCAGCTCGGGTTGAACACTGAAGCTTTCTTT
CASQLGLNTEAFF
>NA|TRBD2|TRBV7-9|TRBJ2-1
TGTGCCAGCAGCCAAGGGACTAGCGGGATCAATGAGCAGTTCTTC
CASSQGTSGINEQFF
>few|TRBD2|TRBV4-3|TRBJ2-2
TGCGCCAGCAGCCAAGAACCGACGACCCGGACTAGCGGGAGAGGGGAGCTGTTTTTT
CASSQEPTTRTSGRGELFF
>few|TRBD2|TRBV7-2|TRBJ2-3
TGTGCCAGCAGCTTAGCCCTCATCGCAAGCGGGAGAGATACGCAGTATTTT
CASSLALIASGRDTQYF
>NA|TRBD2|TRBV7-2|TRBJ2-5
TGTGCCAGCAGCCGGACTAGCGGGACCCTTGGAGGGACCCAGTACTTC
CASSRTSGTLGGTQYF
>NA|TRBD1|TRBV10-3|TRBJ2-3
TGTGCCATCAGTGATCCAGGACAGGGGAACACAGATACGCAGTATTTT
CAISDPGQGNTDTQYF
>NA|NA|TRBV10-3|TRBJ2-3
TGTGCCATCAGTGGGGGTTTCGAAACAGATACGCAGTATTTT
CAISGGFETDTQYF
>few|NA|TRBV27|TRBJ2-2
TGTGCCAGCAGGGAGTTTTGGGATCCGGCCGGGGAGCTGTTTTTT
CASREFWDPAGELFF
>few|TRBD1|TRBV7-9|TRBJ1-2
TGTGCCAGCAGCCCGGACAGGGGTTATGGCTACACCTTC
CASSPDRGYGYTF
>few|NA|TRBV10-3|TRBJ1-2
TGTGCCATCAGTGAGTCGGGGGGACCCCATACCGGCTACACCTTC
CAISESGGPHTGYTF
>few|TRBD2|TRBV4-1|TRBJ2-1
TGCGCCAGCAGCCAATTCGGCGGGACTAGCCTGTGGGGTGAGCAGTTCTTC
CASSQFGGTSLWGEQFF
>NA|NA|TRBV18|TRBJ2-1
TGTGCCAGCTCACCACCGGTGGGCAGGGGAGCATCCTACAATGAGCAGTTCTTC
CASSPPVGRGASYNEQFF
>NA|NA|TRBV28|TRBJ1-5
TGTGCCAGCAGTGGGGGCGGTCAGCCCCAGCATTTT
CASSGGGQPQHF
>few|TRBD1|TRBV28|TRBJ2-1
TGTGCCAGCACCTCGGGACAGGGATTCGACAATGAGCAGTTCTTC
CASTSGQGFDNEQFF
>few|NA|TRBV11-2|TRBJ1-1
TGTGCCAGCATCAAGAGTGGTTCAGGGGCCGGGAACACTGAAGCTTTCTTT
CASIKSGSGAGNTEAFF
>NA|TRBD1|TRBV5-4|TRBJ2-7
TGTGCCAGCAGCTCGACAGGGTTTTACGAGCAGTACTTC
CASSSTGFYEQYF
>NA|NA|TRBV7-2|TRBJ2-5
TGTGCCAGCAGCTTAGGACCTCGAGAGACCCAGTACTTC
CASSLGPRETQYF
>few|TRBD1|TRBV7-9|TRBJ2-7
TGTGCCAGCAGCCTCACCAGGGGGTACGAGCAGTACTTC
CASSLTRGYEQYF
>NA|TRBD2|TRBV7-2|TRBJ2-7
TGTGCCAGCAGCCTATGGACTAGCGGGAGCTACGAGCAGTACTTC
CASSLWTSGSYEQYF
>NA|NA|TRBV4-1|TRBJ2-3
TGCGCCAGCAGTCAGTGGGGGGGGCCCTTAGATACGCAGTATTTT
CASSQWGGPLDTQYF
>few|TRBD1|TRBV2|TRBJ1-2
TGTGCCAACACAGGGGACTATGGCTACACCTTC
CANTGDYGYTF
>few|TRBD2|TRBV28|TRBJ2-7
TGTGCCAGCAGTTTGCTAGGGCTAGCGGGAGAAGGCGAGCAGTACTTC
CASSLLGLAGEGEQYF
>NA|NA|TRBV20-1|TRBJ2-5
TGCAGTGCTAGTGTCCTGAAGACCCAGTACTTC
CSASVLKTQYF
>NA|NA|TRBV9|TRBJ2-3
TGTGCCAGCAGCGTTAGCGGACGTCCAGATACGCAGTATTTT
CASSVSGRPDTQYF
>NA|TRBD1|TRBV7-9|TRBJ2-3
TGTGCCAGCAGTTCCACCGGCGGGACAGGGGGCACAGATACGCAGTATTTT
CASSSTGGTGGTDTQYF
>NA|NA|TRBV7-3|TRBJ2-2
TGTGCCAGCAGCACTAGTGTGGGCACTGGGGAGCTGTTTTTT
CASSTSVGTGELFF
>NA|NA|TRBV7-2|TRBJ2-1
TGTGCCAGCAGTTGGTACAATGAGCAGTTCTTC
CASSWYNEQFF
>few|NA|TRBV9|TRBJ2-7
TGTGCCAGCAGCCCCCCAGGCTCCAGCCCCCGGAACGAGCAGTACTTC
CASSPPGSSPRNEQYF
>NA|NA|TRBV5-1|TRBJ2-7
TGCGCCAGCAGCTTGGGCCCAAGACAGGTGGGCTCCTACGAGCAGTACTTC
CASSLGPRQVGSYEQYF
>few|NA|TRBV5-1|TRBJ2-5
TGCGCCAGCAGCTTGTTTCTGGGGGAGACCCAGTACTTC
CASSLFLGETQYF
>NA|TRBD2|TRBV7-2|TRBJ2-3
TGTGCCAGCAGCTTATTTGGGACTAGCGGTTCAGATACGCAGTATTTT
CASSLFGTSGSDTQYF
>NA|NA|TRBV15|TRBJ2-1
TGTGCCACCAGCAGGGATCCGGGGTTTGAGCAGTTCTTC
CATSRDPGFEQFF
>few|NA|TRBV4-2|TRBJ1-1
TGTGCCAGCAGCCACATCTCCGACTATGAAGCTTTCTTT
CASSHISDYEAFF
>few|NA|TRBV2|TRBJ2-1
TGTGCCAGCAACCCCGGGGGCTGGGGTGAGCAGTTCTTC
CASNPGGWGEQFF
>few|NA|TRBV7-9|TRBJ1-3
TGTGCCAGCAGCTCACAGGGCGGAAACACCATATATTTT
CASSSQGGNTIYF
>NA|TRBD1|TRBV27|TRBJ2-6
TGTGCCAGCAGTTTTTCCCGGACAGGGGAATACTCTGGGGCCAACGTCCTGACTTTC
CASSFSRTGEYSGANVLTF
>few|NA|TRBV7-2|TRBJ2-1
TGTGCCAGCATCGAACCCGGACCTCTGTCGGGTGAGCAGTTCTTC
CASIEPGPLSGEQFF
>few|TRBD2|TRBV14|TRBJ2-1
TGTGCCAGCAGCCACGGGACTAGCGGGAGGCGCCTAGGTGAGCAGTTCTTC
CASSHGTSGRRLGEQFF
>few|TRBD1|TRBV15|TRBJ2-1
TGTGCCACCAGCAGAGCCCCCCCGGGACAGGGGGTTGGCAATGAGCAGTTCTTC
CATSRAPPGQGVGNEQFF
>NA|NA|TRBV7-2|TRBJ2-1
TGTGCCAGCAGCTTCGAGAGCTCCTACAATGAGCAGTTCTTC
CASSFESSYNEQFF
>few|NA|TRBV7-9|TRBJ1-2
TGTGCCAGCAGCTTAGAAGGGGGATCAAACTATGGCTACACCTTC
CASSLEGGSNYGYTF
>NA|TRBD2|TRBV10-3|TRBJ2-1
TGTGCCAGCGGACTAGCGGGTTACAATGAGCAGTTCTTC
CASGLAGYNEQFF
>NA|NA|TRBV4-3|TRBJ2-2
TGCGCCAGCAGCCGCTCCCTAACTAGCCCGTCGAACACCGGGGAGCTGTTTTTT
CASSRSLTSPSNTGELFF
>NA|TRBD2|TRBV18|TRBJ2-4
TGTGCCAGCTCACCAGAGGGACTAACCGCATCTATAGCCAAAAACATTCAGTACTTC
CASSPEGLTASIAKNIQYF
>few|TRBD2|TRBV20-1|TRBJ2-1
TGCAGTGCTAGAGTATCGCGGGAGGAGTTCTTC
CSARVSREEFF
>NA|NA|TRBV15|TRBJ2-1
TGTGCCACCAGCAGAGAATCGGGGAGAGCTCTGTTCTTC
CATSRESGRALFF
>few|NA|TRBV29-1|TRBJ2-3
TGCAGCGTTGATTTTGAGTACCAGTATTTT
CSVDFEYQYF
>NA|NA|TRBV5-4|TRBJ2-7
TGTGCCAGCAGCTCCTTGGCGGGACGGATTAACGAGCAGTACTTC
CASSSLAGRINEQYF
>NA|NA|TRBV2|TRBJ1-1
TGTGCCAGCAGTGTAGTCAGGAACACTGAAGCTTTCTTT
CASSVVRNTEAFF